The TCR beta chain described here comes from a study of TIL therapy for anti-PD-1-resistant metastatic lung cancer. About the research overall: Median patient age was nearly 55, ranging roughly 38-75 years. Most patients had lung adenocarcinoma. Tumors carried a median about 1.5 non-synonymous mutations per megabase.

CDR1 SGDLS and CDR2 YYNGEE come from the germline V gene. The CDR3 is 15 amino acids long, termini counted. The time point denotes: pre-treatment sample, taken before nivolumab and TIL therapy. Sequencing used immunoSEQ v3. The table came from immunoSEQ multiplex PCR; TCRdb's copy has only in-frame clones and leaves some out. The sample records 45,000 to 60,000 clones, 65% to 80% being singletons. Study-wide points: Treatment-naive, never-smoker and oncogene-addicted patients were overrepresented in this highly selected cohort.

Details on this clone: Its antigen remains unidentified. It is unclear where the CDR3 begins or ends on the DNA, so no DNA is shown, and the CDR3 is as TCRdb lists it.

This clonotype originated in a woman between 30 and 80 years old with non-small cell lung cancer. The chain joins TRBV9 to TRBJ1-1. Here the sequenced sample was blood, taken at baseline. The CDR3 reads CASSGFLEMNTEAFF.